This T cell receptor beta chain came from a study of T-cell memory formation after mild COVID-19. Study-level points and caveats: Nothing confirmed that second-wave clones peaking on day 37 were specific for SARS-CoV-2. Among clones contracting day 15 to 85, CD4/CD8 was balanced, whereas later expanders leaned CD4+. CD4+ contracting clones were mainly CM and EM; CD8+ ones, EMRA.

On this clonotype itself: What it recognizes is unknown.

CDR3 length: 16 residues. CDR1 is MNHNS and CDR2 is SASEGT in the germline V gene. With 3 bases removed from V and 4 bases from J, the gap between germline ends came to 18 bases. Employing constant-segment primers, 5'RACE generated TCR alpha and TCR beta cDNA libraries bearing sample barcodes and UMIs. Using its own MiXCR run on the 5' RACE reads, TCRdb lists one record per CDR3 protein. This sample has 200,000 to 250,000 distinct CDR3 sequences, with around 30% found just once. This sequence originates from an adult woman who had mild COVID-19 (a few samples of this study predate the infection). Cell type and time point are not known. The J gene is TRBJ1-1, the V gene TRBV6-1; D possibly corresponds to TRBD1 (5 bases). Sequencing input: PBMCs or a T cell subset sorted from them (not recorded which). CDR3 residues: CASSEPTGEGSTEAFF. The CDR3 DNA follows: TGTGCCAGCAGTGAGCCTACTGGGGAGGGGAGCACTGAAGCTTTCTTT.